Given below is one TCR beta chain in context. Profiling relied on immunoSEQ multiplex PCR, and the TCRdb table lists in-frame clones only, not all of them. The data show about 37,000 clones, under 90% seen once. The data derive from a study of PD-L1 blockade in urothelial cancer. Study in general: Patients started atezolizumab in the mid-2010s, 1,200 mg intravenously every 3 weeks.

The V and J ends lost 6 bases and 1 base respectively, with 6 bases between them. CDR3 length equals 12 residues. CDR1 is MDHEN and CDR2 is SYDVKM in the germline V gene. The TCR sequence derives from a man in his sixties with urothelial cancer. The J gene is TRBJ1-1, the V gene TRBV28; D is possibly TRBD1 (5 bases). The sequencing here drew on PBMCs, taken around atezolizumab (anti-PD-L1) treatment. CDR3 sequence: CASRTANTEAFF. CDR3 sequence (DNA): TGTGCCAGCAGGACAGCGAACACTGAAGCTTTCTTT.